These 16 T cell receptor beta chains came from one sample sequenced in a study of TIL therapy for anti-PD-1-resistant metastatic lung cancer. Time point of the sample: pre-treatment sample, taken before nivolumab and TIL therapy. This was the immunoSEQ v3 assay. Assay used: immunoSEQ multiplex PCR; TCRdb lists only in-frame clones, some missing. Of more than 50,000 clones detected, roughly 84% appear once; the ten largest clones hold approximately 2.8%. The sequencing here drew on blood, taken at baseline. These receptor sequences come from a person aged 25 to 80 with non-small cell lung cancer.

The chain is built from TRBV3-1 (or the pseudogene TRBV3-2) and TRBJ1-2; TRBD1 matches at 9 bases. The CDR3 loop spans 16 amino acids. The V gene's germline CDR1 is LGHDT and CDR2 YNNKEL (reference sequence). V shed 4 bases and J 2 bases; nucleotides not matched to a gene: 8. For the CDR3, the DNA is TGTGCCAGCAGCCCCGGTCCCGGGACAGGGAACTATGGCTACACCTTC. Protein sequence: CASSPGPGTGNYGYTF.

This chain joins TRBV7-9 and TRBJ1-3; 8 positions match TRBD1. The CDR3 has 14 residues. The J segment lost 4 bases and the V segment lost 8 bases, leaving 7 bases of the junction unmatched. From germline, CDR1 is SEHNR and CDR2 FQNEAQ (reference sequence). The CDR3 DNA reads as TGTGCCAGCTCGGCAGGGGGCTTCGGAAACACCATATATTTT. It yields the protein CASSAGGFGNTIYF.

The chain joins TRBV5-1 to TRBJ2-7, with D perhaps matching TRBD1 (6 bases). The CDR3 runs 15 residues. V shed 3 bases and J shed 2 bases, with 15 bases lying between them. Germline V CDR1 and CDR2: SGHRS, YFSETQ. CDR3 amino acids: CASSSNTGSAYEQYF. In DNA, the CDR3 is TGCGCCAGCAGCTCCAACACAGGGAGCGCCTACGAGCAGTACTTC.

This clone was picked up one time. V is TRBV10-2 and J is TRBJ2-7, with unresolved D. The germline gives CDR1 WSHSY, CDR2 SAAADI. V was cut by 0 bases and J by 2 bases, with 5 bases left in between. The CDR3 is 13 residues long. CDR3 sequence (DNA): TGCGCCAGCAGTGAGTCACCGACCTACGAGCAGTACTTC. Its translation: CASSESPTYEQYF.

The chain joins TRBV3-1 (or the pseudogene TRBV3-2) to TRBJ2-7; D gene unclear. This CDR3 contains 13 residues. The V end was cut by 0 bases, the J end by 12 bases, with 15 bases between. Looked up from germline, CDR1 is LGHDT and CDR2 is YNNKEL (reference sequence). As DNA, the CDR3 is TGTGCCAGCAGCCAAGAATCGGCCCAACCCCGGTACTTC. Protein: CASSQESAQPRYF.

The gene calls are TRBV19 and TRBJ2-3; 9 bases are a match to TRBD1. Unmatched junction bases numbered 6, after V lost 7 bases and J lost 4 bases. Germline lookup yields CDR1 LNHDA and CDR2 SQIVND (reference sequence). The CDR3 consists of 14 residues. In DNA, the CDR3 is TGTGCCAGTACAGGGACAGGGTACCCAGATACGCAGTATTTT. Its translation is CASTGTGYPDTQYF.

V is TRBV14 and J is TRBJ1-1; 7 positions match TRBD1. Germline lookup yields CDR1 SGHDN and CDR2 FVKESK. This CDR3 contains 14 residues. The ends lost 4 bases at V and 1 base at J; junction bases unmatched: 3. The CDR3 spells CASSRQGKNTEAFF. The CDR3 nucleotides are TGTGCCAGCAGCCGACAGGGTAAGAACACTGAAGCTTTCTTT.

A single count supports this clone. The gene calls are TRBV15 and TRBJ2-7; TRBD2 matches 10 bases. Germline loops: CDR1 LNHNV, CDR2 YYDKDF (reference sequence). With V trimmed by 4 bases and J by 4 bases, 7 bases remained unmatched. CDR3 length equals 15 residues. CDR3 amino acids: CATSNPGLAQYEQYF. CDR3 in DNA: TGTGCCACCAGCAATCCGGGACTAGCGCAGTACGAGCAGTACTTC.

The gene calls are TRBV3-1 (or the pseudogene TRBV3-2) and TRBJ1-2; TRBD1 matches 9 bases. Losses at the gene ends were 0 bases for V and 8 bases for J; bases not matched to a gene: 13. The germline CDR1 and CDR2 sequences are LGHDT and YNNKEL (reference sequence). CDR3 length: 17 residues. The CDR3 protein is CASSQDSSTGGARGYTF. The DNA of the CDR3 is TGTGCCAGCAGCCAAGATAGTTCTACAGGGGGCGCAAGGGGCTACACCTTC.

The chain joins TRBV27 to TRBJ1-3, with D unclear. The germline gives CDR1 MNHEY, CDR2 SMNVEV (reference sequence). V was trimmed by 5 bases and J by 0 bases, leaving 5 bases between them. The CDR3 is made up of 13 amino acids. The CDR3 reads CASSLNSGNTIYF. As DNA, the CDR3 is TGTGCCAGCAGTCTAAACTCTGGAAACACCATATATTTT.

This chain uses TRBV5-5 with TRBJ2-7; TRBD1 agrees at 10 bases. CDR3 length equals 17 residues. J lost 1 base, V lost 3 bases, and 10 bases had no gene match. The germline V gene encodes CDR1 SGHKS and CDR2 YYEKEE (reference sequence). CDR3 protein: CASSWGPGQGPSYEQYF. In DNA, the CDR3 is TGTGCCAGCAGCTGGGGCCCGGGACAGGGGCCTTCCTACGAGCAGTACTTC.

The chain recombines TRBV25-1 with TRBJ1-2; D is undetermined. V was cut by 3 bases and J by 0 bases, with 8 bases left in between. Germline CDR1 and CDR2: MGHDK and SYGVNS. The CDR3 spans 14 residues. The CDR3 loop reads CASSEGKANYGYTF. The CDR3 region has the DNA TGTGCCAGCAGTGAGGGGAAGGCTAACTATGGCTACACCTTC.

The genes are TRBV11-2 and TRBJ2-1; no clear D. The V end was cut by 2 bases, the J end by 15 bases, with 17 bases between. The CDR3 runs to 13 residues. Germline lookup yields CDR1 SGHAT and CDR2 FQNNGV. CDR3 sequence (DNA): TGTGCCAGCAGCTTAAACAGTAGAGAGAGTATGTTCTTC. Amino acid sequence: CASSLNSRESMFF.

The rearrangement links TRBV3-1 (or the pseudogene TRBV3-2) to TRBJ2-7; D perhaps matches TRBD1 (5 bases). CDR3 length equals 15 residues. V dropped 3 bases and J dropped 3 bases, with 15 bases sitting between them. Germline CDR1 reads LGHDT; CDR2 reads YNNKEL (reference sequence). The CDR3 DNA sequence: TGTGCCAGCAGCCAGCCCTCTCAGGGAAACTACGAGCAGTACTTC. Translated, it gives CASSQPSQGNYEQYF.

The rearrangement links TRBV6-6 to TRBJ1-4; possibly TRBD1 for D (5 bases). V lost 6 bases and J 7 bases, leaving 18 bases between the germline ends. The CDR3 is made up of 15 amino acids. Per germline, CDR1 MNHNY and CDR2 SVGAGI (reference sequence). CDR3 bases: TGTGCCAGCAGCTCCCGGGACGCCTGGCTTGAAAAACTGTTTTTT. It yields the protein CASSSRDAWLEKLFF.

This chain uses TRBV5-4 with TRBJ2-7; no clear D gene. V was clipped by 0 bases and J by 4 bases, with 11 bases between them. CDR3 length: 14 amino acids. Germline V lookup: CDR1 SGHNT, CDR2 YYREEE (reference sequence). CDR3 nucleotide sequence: TGTGCCAGCAGCTTGGGAGTGGGAACTTACGAGCAGTACTTC. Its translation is CASSLGVGTYEQYF.